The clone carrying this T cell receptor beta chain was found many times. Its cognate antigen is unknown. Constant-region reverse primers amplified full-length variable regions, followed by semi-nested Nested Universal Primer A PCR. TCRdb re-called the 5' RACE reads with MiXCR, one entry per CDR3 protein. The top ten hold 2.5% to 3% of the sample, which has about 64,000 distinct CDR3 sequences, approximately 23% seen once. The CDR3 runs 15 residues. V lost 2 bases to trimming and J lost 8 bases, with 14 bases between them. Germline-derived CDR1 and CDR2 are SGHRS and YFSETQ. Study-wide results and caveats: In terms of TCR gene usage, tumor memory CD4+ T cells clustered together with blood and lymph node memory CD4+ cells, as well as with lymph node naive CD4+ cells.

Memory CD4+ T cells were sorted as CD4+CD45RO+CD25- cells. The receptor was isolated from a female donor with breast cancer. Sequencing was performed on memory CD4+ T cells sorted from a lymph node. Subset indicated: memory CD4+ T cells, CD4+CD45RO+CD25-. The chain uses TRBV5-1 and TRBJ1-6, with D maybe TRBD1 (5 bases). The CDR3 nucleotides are TGCGCCAGCAGCTTCCGGGTTGGGGCGTATTCACCCCTCCACTTT. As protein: CASSFRVGAYSPLHF. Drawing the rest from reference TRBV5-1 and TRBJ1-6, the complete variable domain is KAGVTQTPRYLIKTRGQQVTLSCSPISGHRSVSWYQQTPGQGLQFLFEYFSETQRNKGNFPGRFSGRQFSNSRSEMNVSTLELGDSALYLCASSFRVGAYSPLHFGNGTRLTVT.